The T cell receptor (beta chain) under discussion was sequenced for a study of molecular identifiers for immune sequencing clone quantification. TCRdb analysed the PCR reads with MiXCR anew, one entry per CDR3 protein. The data show more than 550,000 distinct CDR3 sequences, with about 25% seen just once and 0.78% held by the top ten. CD8+CD4-CCR7+CD45RA+ cells were sorted as naive CD8 T cells. Looked up from germline, CDR1 is MNHEY and CDR2 is SVGAGI. V dropped 0 bases and J dropped 1 base, with 12 bases sitting between them. The CDR3 covers 16 residues. The sequence came from a human donor in good health. Some libraries in this study had Jurkat cell RNA spiked in. Material: naive CD8+ T cells from blood, with Jurkat cell RNA spiked in. Subset meaning: FACS-sorted CD8+CD4-CCR7+CD45RA+ naive T cells. The V gene is TRBV6-5, the J gene TRBJ1-2; tentatively, D is TRBD1 (5 bases). CDR3 sequence: CASSYSGTADNYGYTF. In DNA, the CDR3 is TGTGCCAGCAGTTACTCGGGGACGGCGGATAACTATGGCTACACCTTC.